This TCR beta chain appears in the sequencing data of a study of response to subunit inactivated influenza vaccine. Findings and caveats of the study: After each seasonal influenza vaccination, few new T cells are recruited, the authors suggested.

In TCRdb, the RT-PCR reads were re-called with MiXCR into one record per CDR3 protein. Found here are about 190,000 distinct CDR3 sequences, about an eighth of them singletons; the top ten hold about 28%. This CDR3 region has 15 residues. V dropped 1 base and J dropped 3; count of bases not matched to a gene: 5. Per the germline V gene, CDR1 is PRHDT and CDR2 is FYEKMQ (reference sequence). Details on this clonotype: What it recognizes is unknown.

The sample here was CD8+ T cells sorted from PBMCs, taken approximately 5 days after vaccination. V is TRBV13 and J is TRBJ1-2; 7 nucleotides line up with TRBD1. This TCR was sampled from a man aged 50 to 59 who received an inactivated influenza vaccine. This CDR3 reads CASSLAAGGDYGYTF. Written as DNA, the CDR3 is TGTGCCAGCAGCTTAGCGGCAGGGGGTGACTATGGCTACACCTTC.